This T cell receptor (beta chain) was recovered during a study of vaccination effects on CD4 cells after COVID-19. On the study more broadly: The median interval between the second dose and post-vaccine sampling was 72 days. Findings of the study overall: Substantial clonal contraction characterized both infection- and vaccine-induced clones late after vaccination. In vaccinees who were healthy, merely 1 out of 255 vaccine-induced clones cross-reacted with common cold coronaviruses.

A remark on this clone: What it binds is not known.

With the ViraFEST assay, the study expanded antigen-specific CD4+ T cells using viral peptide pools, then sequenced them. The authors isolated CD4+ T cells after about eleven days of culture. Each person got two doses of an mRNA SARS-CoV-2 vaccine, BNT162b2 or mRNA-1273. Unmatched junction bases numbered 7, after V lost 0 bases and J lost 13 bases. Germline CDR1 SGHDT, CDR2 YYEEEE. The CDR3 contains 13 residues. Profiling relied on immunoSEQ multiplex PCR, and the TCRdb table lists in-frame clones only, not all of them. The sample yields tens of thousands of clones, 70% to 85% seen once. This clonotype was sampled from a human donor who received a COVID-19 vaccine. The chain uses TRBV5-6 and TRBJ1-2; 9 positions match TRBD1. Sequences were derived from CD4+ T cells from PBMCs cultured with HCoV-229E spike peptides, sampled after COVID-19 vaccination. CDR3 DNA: TGTGCCAGCAGCTTGGAGGACAGGGGACTGGCCACCTTC. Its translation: CASSLEDRGLATF.